These 14 T cell receptor beta chains were all obtained from the same sample, sequenced in a study of OX40 agonist ivuxolimab in advanced cancers. Some clones are missing from TCRdb's copy, which holds only in-frame ones; the method was immunoSEQ multiplex PCR. The sample yields 11,000 to 15,000 clones, 90% to 95% seen once. This specimen consisted of CD4+ or CD8+ T cells sorted from blood, obtained in a trial of the OX40 agonist ivuxolimab. These receptor sequences come from an adult with an advanced solid tumor such as melanoma, head and neck, liver or kidney cancer.

The chain employs TRBV19 and TRBJ1-5; D remains ambiguous. Germline V gives CDR1 LNHDA, CDR2 SQIVND (reference sequence). There are 14 residues in the CDR3. Trimming pared 6 bases from V and 3 bases from J, leaving 12 bases between. The CDR3 DNA follows: TGTGCCAGTAGCTTGGGTGGTTACAATCAGCCCCAGCATTTT. Translation: CASSLGGYNQPQHF.

Only a few counts were recorded for this clone. The rearrangement joins TRBV2 to TRBJ2-7, with D perhaps assigned TRBD1 or TRBD2 (5 bases each). This CDR3 is built from 13 residues. CDR1 and CDR2 (germline): SNHLY, FYNNEI. The V end lost 4 bases, the J end lost 5 bases, and 12 bases lay between the germline ends. In DNA form, the CDR3 reads TGTGCCAGCAGTGGGGACGGTCCCCACGAGCAGTACTTC. Protein: CASSGDGPHEQYF.

This chain joins TRBV11-2 and TRBJ2-6, with D uncertain. Per germline, CDR1 SGHAT and CDR2 FQNNGV. The V end lost 5 bases, the J end lost 0 bases, and 11 bases lay between the germline ends. CDR3 length: 16 amino acids. The DNA for the CDR3 is TGTGCCAGCAGCCATTGGGGTCTCTCTGGGGCCAACGTCCTGACTTTC. It specifies CASSHWGLSGANVLTF.

This chain joins TRBV6-6 and TRBJ2-7; D remains ambiguous. The CDR3 spans 12 residues. From germline, CDR1 is MNHNY and CDR2 SVGAGI (reference sequence). Trimming cost V 6 bases and J 0 bases, with 6 bases left between them. As DNA, the CDR3 is TGTGCCAGCAGCCCGAGCTCCTACGAGCAGTACTTC. Its protein product is CASSPSSYEQYF.

This clone has just a few counts. Here the CDR3 reads CASSSIQGYEQYF. The DNA for the CDR3 is TGTGCCAGCAGCTCGATACAGGGCTACGAGCAGTACTTC. The genes are TRBV7-2 and TRBJ2-7; possibly TRBD1 for D (6 bases). V gave up 4 bases and J gave up 3 bases, with 10 bases separating them. In germline, CDR1 is SGHTA, CDR2 FQGNSA. CDR3 length: 13 residues.

This chain joins TRBV27 and TRBJ2-7, with 10 bases identical to TRBD2. The CDR3 totals 14 residues. Germline lookup yields CDR1 MNHEY and CDR2 SMNVEV (reference sequence). Unmatched junction bases numbered 4, after V lost 3 bases and J lost 5 bases. CDR3 amino acids: CASSLVLAGDEQYF. As DNA, the CDR3 is TGTGCCAGCAGTTTGGTCCTAGCGGGAGACGAGCAGTACTTC.

J is TRBJ2-7 and V is TRBV7-9; TRBD2 might be the D (6 bases). This CDR3 contains 16 residues. Germline assignment: CDR1 SEHNR and CDR2 FQNEAQ (reference sequence). V was cut by 5 bases and J by 1 base, with 18 bases left in between. CDR3 residues: CASSNPAHSGSYEQYF. Here the CDR3 DNA reads TGTGCCAGCAGCAATCCAGCCCATAGCGGTTCCTACGAGCAGTACTTC.

CDR3 nucleotide sequence: TGTGCCAGCAGCCCGCCGGGACAGGGGAAATCAAACTATGGCTACACCTTC. This encodes CASSPPGQGKSNYGYTF. The V gene is TRBV28, the J gene TRBJ1-2; 10 bases are shared with TRBD1. Germline V gene sequence: CDR1 MDHEN, CDR2 SYDVKM. The CDR3 has 17 residues. V shed 6 bases and J 2 bases; nucleotides not matched to a gene: 12.

This clone was picked up one time. The chain joins TRBV5-1 to TRBJ2-1; D may be TRBD1 (6 bases). V was trimmed by 3 bases and J by 7 bases, leaving 8 bases between them. There are 12 residues in the CDR3. The germline V gene has CDR1 SGHRS and CDR2 YFSETQ. The CDR3 is CASSYQGNEQFF. CDR3 DNA sequence: TGCGCCAGCAGCTACCAGGGGAATGAGCAGTTCTTC. Using reference TRBV5-1 and TRBJ2-1 for the parts outside the CDR3, the full variable domain is KAGVTQTPRYLIKTRGQQVTLSCSPISGHRSVSWYQQTPGQGLQFLFEYFSETQRNKGNFPGRFSGRQFSNSRSEMNVSTLELGDSALYLCASSYQGNEQFFGPGTRLTVL.

CDR3 protein: CATSPAFNTEAFF. In nucleotides, the CDR3 is TGTGCCACTTCCCCGGCCTTTAACACTGAAGCTTTCTTT. The chain combines TRBV28 with TRBJ1-1, with unresolved D. The CDR3 covers 13 residues. The germline V gene has CDR1 MDHEN and CDR2 SYDVKM. V shed 10 bases and J shed 2 bases, with 14 bases lying between them.

This chain connects TRBV29-1 to TRBJ2-2; weak D call: TRBD1 (7 bases). The CDR3 covers 16 residues. Trimming took 8 bases from V and 6 from J, leaving 25 bases between them. Germline assignment: CDR1 SQVTM and CDR2 ANQGSEA. CDR3 nucleotides: TGCAGCCCCGAAGGCTTCAACAGGGGAGGTCCCGGGGAGCTGTTTTTT. Amino acid sequence: CSPEGFNRGGPGELFF.

This clone was found once. V gene TRBV4-3 combines with J gene TRBJ2-7; D remains ambiguous. The germline gives CDR1 LGHNA, CDR2 YSLEER. The germline V and J ends were trimmed by 4 bases and 0 bases, with 13 bases remaining between them. The CDR3 loop spans 15 amino acids. CDR3 bases: TGCGCCAGCAGCCCTTCGGGTGGAGACTCCTACGAGCAGTACTTC. Translating it yields CASSPSGGDSYEQYF.

A note on this clone: Other DNA variants within this sample encode the same CDR3. The CDR3 nucleotides read TGCGCCAGCAGTGTTGGGACAGGCGCGGACGAGCAGTACTTC. Residues: CASSVGTGADEQYF. The V and J genes are TRBV5-1 and TRBJ2-7, with 8 bases fitting TRBD1. V shed 5 bases, J shed 5 bases, and the junction held 9 bases outside the gene matches. Per germline, CDR1 SGHRS and CDR2 YFSETQ. This CDR3 has 14 amino acids.

CDR3 in amino acids: CASGHMNTGELFF. The CDR3 DNA follows: TGCGCCAGCGGACATATGAACACCGGGGAGCTGTTTTTT. The chain employs TRBV23-1 and TRBJ2-2, with D maybe TRBD1 (5 bases). TRBV23-1 carries the ORF label, with uncertain function. The germline V and J ends were trimmed by 8 bases and 1 base, with 8 bases remaining between them. There are 13 residues in the CDR3.